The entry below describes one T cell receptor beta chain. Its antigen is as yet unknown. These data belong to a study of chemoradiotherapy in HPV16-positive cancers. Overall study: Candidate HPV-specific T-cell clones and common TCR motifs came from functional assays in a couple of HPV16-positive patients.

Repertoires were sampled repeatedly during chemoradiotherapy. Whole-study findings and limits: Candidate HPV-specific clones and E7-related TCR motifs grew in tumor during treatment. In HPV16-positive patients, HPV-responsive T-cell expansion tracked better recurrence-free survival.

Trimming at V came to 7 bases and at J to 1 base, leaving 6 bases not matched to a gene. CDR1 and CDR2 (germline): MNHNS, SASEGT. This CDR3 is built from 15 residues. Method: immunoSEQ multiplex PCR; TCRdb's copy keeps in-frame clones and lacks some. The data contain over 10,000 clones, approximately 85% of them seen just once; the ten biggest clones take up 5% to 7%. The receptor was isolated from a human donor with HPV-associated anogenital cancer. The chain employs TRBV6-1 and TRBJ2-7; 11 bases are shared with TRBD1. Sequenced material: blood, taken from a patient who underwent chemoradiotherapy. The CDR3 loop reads CASNSRDRGSYEQYF. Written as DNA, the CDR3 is TGTGCCAGCAACAGCCGGGACAGGGGGTCCTACGAGCAGTACTTC.